One sample yielded the 23 T cell receptor beta chains listed below, sequenced in a study of human T cells and chemical hapten exposure. TCRdb redid the calling of the RACE reads with MiXCR, one entry per CDR3 protein. This sample has about 87,000 distinct CDR3 sequences, with nearly 10% found just once. Time point given: pre-sensitization, week 0. Specified treatment: therapeutic diphenylcyclopropenone sensitization with weekly scalp DPC. Sequenced material: whole blood, taken in connection with sensitization to the hapten diphenylcyclopropenone (DPC). These receptors all come from a woman aged 35 to 49 with alopecia areata. Some clones in this sample may be carry-over from other donors' samples.

This clonotype was recorded many times. This chain joins TRBV6-6 and TRBJ2-3; TRBD2 might be the D (6 bases). The CDR3 totals 11 residues. The V gene's germline CDR1 is MNHNY and CDR2 SVGAGI (reference sequence). Trimming removed 11 bases from V and 6 bases from J, with 12 bases in between. CDR3 loop: CASEEGDTQYF. The CDR3, as DNA: TGTGCCTCCGAGGAGGGGGATACGCAGTATTTT.

In this sample, this clonotype turned up a few times. The gene calls are TRBV20-1 and TRBJ2-5, with unresolved D. Germline loops: CDR1 DFQATT, CDR2 SNEGSKA (reference sequence). This CDR3 contains 13 residues. V was trimmed by 5 bases and J by 4 bases, leaving 14 bases between them. CDR3 bases: TGCAGTGCTCCCTACTCAGGTCCAGAGACCCAGTACTTC. Translation gives CSAPYSGPETQYF.

The V gene is TRBV7-8, the J gene TRBJ2-3; a weak D match, TRBD1 (5 bases). V lost 6 bases, J lost 2 bases, and 12 bases lay in between. The germline gives CDR1 SGHVS, CDR2 FQNEAQ. The CDR3 has 14 residues. This CDR3 reads CASRSPGSTDTQYF. DNA for the CDR3: TGTGCCAGCAGAAGTCCAGGGTCCACAGATACGCAGTATTTT.

This clonotype was seen ten or more times. V is TRBV20-1 and J is TRBJ2-3, with 10 positions matching TRBD2. The germline V gene encodes CDR1 DFQATT and CDR2 SNEGSKA (reference sequence). J was trimmed by 1 base and V by 3 bases; bases with no gene match: 7. The CDR3 runs 16 residues. The CDR3 DNA is TGCAGTGCTAGGTCGGTTCTAGCGGGGGGCACAGATACGCAGTATTTT. Amino acids: CSARSVLAGGTDTQYF.

This clonotype was detected many times. This chain links TRBV29-1 with TRBJ1-2; 8 nucleotides agree with TRBD1. J gave up 4 bases and V 7 bases, and 14 bases lay outside the gene matches. CDR1 and CDR2 from the germline V gene are SQVTM and ANQGSEA. The CDR3 loop spans 15 amino acids. CDR3 amino acids: CSAPNSGTGPYGYTF. The CDR3 DNA reads as TGCAGCGCCCCAAATTCCGGGACAGGACCCTATGGCTACACCTTC.

In its sample, this clonotype was seen many times. DNA of the CDR3: TGTGCCAGCAGCTTGTTTAACGGAATACTCACAGATACGCAGTATTTT. Translating it yields CASSLFNGILTDTQYF. The V call is TRBV5-6, the J call TRBJ2-3, with unresolved D. The germline gives CDR1 SGHDT, CDR2 YYEEEE. The CDR3 length is 16 residues. V was cut by 1 base and J by 2 bases, with 14 bases left in between.

The chain is built from TRBV25-1 and TRBJ1-1; no firm D call. The V end was cut by 3 bases, the J end by 1 base, with 12 bases between. Germline V gene data show CDR1 as MGHDK and CDR2 as SYGVNS. This CDR3 has 15 residues. CDR3 in amino acids: CASSDQQRANTEAFF. CDR3 in DNA: TGTGCCAGCAGTGATCAACAGCGTGCGAACACTGAAGCTTTCTTT.

This clonotype was seen at least ten times. The genes are TRBV10-3 and TRBJ2-2; D remains ambiguous. The germline gives CDR1 ENHRY, CDR2 SYGVKD. The CDR3 spans 13 residues. V lost 4 bases, J lost 6 bases, and 9 bases lay in between. The CDR3, as DNA: TGTGCCATCAGTGCACTCGGCCCCGGGGAGCTGTTTTTT. Translated: CAISALGPGELFF.

This clonotype was picked up a small number of times. CDR3 bases: TGTGCCAGCAGCTTTGGGACAGGGATTAATGAAAAACTGTTTTTT. It is translated as CASSFGTGINEKLFF. This chain joins TRBV11-2 and TRBJ1-4; 9 bases map to TRBD1. Looked up from germline, CDR1 is SGHAT and CDR2 is FQNNGV. This CDR3 is built from 15 residues. J was trimmed by 4 bases and V by 3 bases; bases with no gene match: 3.

This clonotype was found many times. This chain connects TRBV12-3 or TRBV12-4 to TRBJ2-7; TRBD2 matches 8 bases. Trimming cost V 3 bases and J 6 bases; bases outside gene matches: 13. CDR3 size: 16 residues. This CDR3 is CASSFYGLAGPSEQYF. In DNA, the CDR3 is TGTGCCAGCAGTTTCTACGGACTAGCAGGGCCATCCGAGCAGTACTTC.

This clonotype was counted at least ten times. The V and J genes are TRBV12-3 or TRBV12-4 and TRBJ1-1; D remains unclear. Deletions cut 4 bases from V and 0 bases from J, with 6 bases between. This CDR3 is built from 13 residues. The CDR3 loop reads CASSYGMNTEAFF. The CDR3 region has the DNA TGTGCCAGCAGTTACGGAATGAACACTGAAGCTTTCTTT.

This clonotype was observed a handful of times. The chain carries TRBV6-5 and TRBJ2-5, with 7 nucleotides matching TRBD1. Germline V gene sequence: CDR1 MNHEY, CDR2 SVGAGI. The CDR3 length is 12 residues. The ends lost 5 bases at V and 6 bases at J; junction bases unmatched: 3. The CDR3 is CASSRDSQTQYF. Written as DNA, the CDR3 is TGTGCCAGCAGTCGGGACAGTCAGACCCAGTACTTC.

This clonotype was detected only a few times. The chain employs TRBV5-6 and TRBJ2-4, with D possibly matching TRBD1 (7 bases). Germline assignment: CDR1 SGHDT and CDR2 YYEEEE. The CDR3 runs 16 residues. Trimming shortened V by 4 bases and J by 8 bases, and 22 bases separated the two germline ends. CDR3 region: CASSHGGGGGEDIQYF. The CDR3 region has the DNA TGTGCCAGCAGCCATGGGGGTGGAGGGGGCGAGGACATTCAGTACTTC. Combining the CDR3 with reference TRBV5-6 and TRBJ2-4 gives the whole variable domain DAGVTQSPTHLIKTRGQQVTLRCSPKSGHDTVSWYQQALGQGPQFIFQYYEEEERQRGNFPDRFSGHQFPNYSSELNVNALLLGDSALYLCASSHGGGGGEDIQYFGAGTRLSVL.

In this sample, this clonotype turned up many times. This chain connects TRBV9 to TRBJ1-2, with a weak D call TRBD1 (6 bases). Trimming pared 4 bases from V and 5 bases from J, leaving 18 bases between. CDR1 is SGDLS and CDR2 is YYNGEE in the germline V gene. The CDR3 has 15 residues. CDR3 sequence: CASSLGREGGYGYTF. In DNA, the CDR3 is TGTGCCAGCAGCCTAGGGAGGGAAGGGGGATATGGCTACACCTTC.

This clonotype was found a few times. V is TRBV6-5 and J is TRBJ1-6; no reliable D call. The V and J ends lost 0 bases and 7 bases respectively, with 4 bases between them. The V gene's germline CDR1 is MNHEY and CDR2 SVGAGI. The CDR3 spans 13 residues. CDR3 amino acids: CASSYSRNSPLHF. CDR3 sequence (DNA): TGTGCCAGCAGTTACTCGAGGAATTCACCCCTCCACTTT.

This clonotype was seen a few times. This rearrangement joins TRBV28 to TRBJ2-7; D may match TRBD1 or TRBD2 (5 bases each). This CDR3 has 16 amino acids. The ends were cut back, 4 bases at V and 2 bases at J, with 18 bases in the middle. CDR1 and CDR2 (germline): MDHEN, SYDVKM. CDR3 coding DNA: TGTGCCAGCAGTTCAGGGATCACGAAGGGAGCCTACGAGCAGTACTTC. Amino acids: CASSSGITKGAYEQYF.

This clonotype was counted at least ten times. The chain joins TRBV18 to TRBJ2-1, with D possibly being TRBD1 or TRBD2 (5 bases each). This CDR3 has 12 amino acids. The V gene's germline CDR1 is KGHSH and CDR2 LQKENI. V lost 3 bases and J 5 bases, leaving 5 bases between the germline ends. For the CDR3, the DNA is TGTGCCAGCTCACCGGGACACAATGAGCAGTTCTTC. As protein: CASSPGHNEQFF.

The rearrangement links TRBV2 to TRBJ2-1; 7 bases are a match to TRBD2. V lost 4 bases to trimming and J lost 10 bases; unmatched junction nucleotides: 7. CDR1 SNHLY and CDR2 FYNNEI come from the germline V gene. The CDR3 is 13 residues long. As DNA, the CDR3 is TGTGCCAGCAGTGCCTTAGCGGGCCTGGAGCAGTTCTTC. Its translation is CASSALAGLEQFF. Complete variable domain (other parts from reference TRBV2 and TRBJ2-1): EPEVTQTPSHQVTQMGQEVILRCVPISNHLYFYWYRQILGQKVEFLVSFYNNEISEKSEIFDDQFSVERPDGSNFTLKIRSTKLEDSAMYFCASSALAGLEQFFGPGTRLTVL.

This chain uses TRBV7-2 with TRBJ1-2; D call uncertain. The V and J ends lost 2 bases and 8 bases respectively, with 15 bases between them. Per the germline V gene, CDR1 is SGHTA and CDR2 is FQGNSA. This CDR3 region has 14 residues. For the CDR3, the DNA is TGTGCCAGCAGCTTAACAGCTTACTCAGAGGGCTACACCTTC. Protein product: CASSLTAYSEGYTF.

This clonotype turned up a few times. The genes are TRBV7-6 and TRBJ2-3; D assignment may be TRBD1 or TRBD2 (5 bases each). Trimming shortened V by 6 bases and J by 5 bases, and 27 bases separated the two germline ends. The CDR3 totals 18 residues. In germline, CDR1 is SGHVS, CDR2 FNYEAQ. The CDR3, as DNA: TGTGCCAGCAGTGAGGGGCGGGCGACAGATCTACATAGAGATACGCAGTATTTT. Translating it yields CASSEGRATDLHRDTQYF.

The chain links TRBV28 to TRBJ2-2; TRBD2 aligns across 11 bases. With V trimmed by 5 bases and J by 0 bases, 5 bases remained unmatched. The germline gives CDR1 MDHEN, CDR2 SYDVKM. This CDR3 spans 17 amino acids. The CDR3 DNA reads as TGTGCCAGCAGTCCCCCTAGCGGGGGGACGAACACCGGGGAGCTGTTTTTT. Translated: CASSPPSGGTNTGELFF.

The chain is built from TRBV5-1 and TRBJ1-3; D is uncertain. V was pared by 7 bases and J by 1 base, with 9 bases between. This CDR3 is built from 13 residues. From germline, CDR1 is SGHRS and CDR2 YFSETQ. CDR3 protein: CASGEGSGNTIYF. CDR3 DNA sequence: TGCGCCAGCGGTGAGGGTTCTGGAAACACCATATATTTT.

This clonotype was recorded a few times. The rearrangement uses TRBV14 and TRBJ2-2; D call uncertain. Looked up from germline, CDR1 is SGHDN and CDR2 is FVKESK. V dropped 2 bases and J dropped 6 bases, with 7 bases sitting between them. This CDR3 has 13 amino acids. The CDR3 loop is CASSQNVAGELFF. The CDR3 coding sequence is TGTGCCAGCAGCCAAAACGTCGCCGGGGAGCTGTTTTTT.